This TCR beta chain derives from a study of T cell changes during pregnancy in multiple sclerosis. Method: immunoSEQ multiplex PCR; TCRdb's copy keeps in-frame clones and lacks some. The table includes 45,000 to 50,000 clones, approximately 94% detected once. With 4 bases clipped from V and 6 bases from J, the junction kept 7 bases outside the gene matches. The CDR3 length is 15 residues. Germline V gene lookup returns CDR1 MNHNS and CDR2 SASEGT. The sample here was CD8+ T cells from peripheral blood mononuclear cells, taken before pregnancy. The receptor was isolated from a female donor with multiple sclerosis, enrolled in a pregnancy study. The chain recombines TRBV6-1 with TRBJ2-3; 10 nucleotides line up with TRBD1. CDR3 residues: CASSVGTGETDTQYF. The CDR3 DNA reads TGTGCCAGCAGTGTCGGGACAGGGGAGACGGATACGCAGTATTTT.